The rows below give T cell receptor beta chains drawn from one sample of a study of blood T cell repertoires in COVID-19. Some clones are missing from TCRdb's copy, which holds only in-frame ones; the method was immunoSEQ multiplex PCR. This sample has 180,000 or so clones, with roughly 85% found just once. The sample was peripheral blood. These receptors were collected from a woman at least 80 years old with acute or convalescent COVID-19. CDR3s include the opening cysteine and the closing phenylalanine or tryptophan. Fields, in order: J gene, D gene, V gene, clone size, CDR3 protein, CDR3 DNA. A D gene is named only where the DNA matches it firmly. Expanded clones get a size class; other rows say once, few or many, or leave the size out.

TRBJ1-2,-,TRBV18,-,CASSPNGGGLGGYTF,TGTGCCAGCTCACCTAATGGTGGGGGACTAGGTGGCTACACCTTC
TRBJ1-2,-,TRBV9,-,CASSVEPQGLPNYGYTF,TGTGCCAGCAGCGTAGAACCCCAGGGTCTCCCTAACTATGGCTACACCTTC
TRBJ2-7,-,TRBV6-2/TRBV6-3,few,CASSPGDYEQYF,TGTGCCAGCAGTCCCGGAGACTACGAGCAGTACTTC
TRBJ1-2,TRBD1,TRBV10-3,-,CAISESDRDYGYTF,TGTGCCATCAGTGAGTCGGACAGGGACTATGGCTACACCTTC
TRBJ1-2,TRBD1,TRBV4-2,-,CASSQGQGYGYTF,TGTGCCAGCAGCCAAGGACAGGGCTATGGCTACACCTTC
TRBJ2-5,-,TRBV4-3,-,CASSQDPRQQQTQYF,TGCGCCAGCAGCCAAGATCCCCGACAGCAACAGACCCAGTACTTC
TRBJ2-5,-,TRBV4-3,-,CASSPHGAGIEETQYF,TGCGCCAGCAGCCCCCATGGGGCAGGGATAGAAGAGACCCAGTACTTC
TRBJ2-7,TRBD2,TRBV7-2,-,CASSLLAGSGSYEQYF,TGTGCCAGCAGCTTATTAGCGGGGAGCGGTTCCTACGAGCAGTACTTC
TRBJ2-2,-,TRBV5-1,once,CASKATPNTGELFF,TGCGCCAGCAAGGCGACTCCGAACACCGGGGAGCTGTTTTTT
TRBJ2-6,-,TRBV29-1,-,CSGGTSGANVLTF,TGCAGCGGGGGGACTTCTGGGGCCAACGTCCTGACTTTC
TRBJ2-3,-,TRBV5-3,-,CARSLIMRRPGTDTQYF,TGTGCCAGAAGCTTGATCATGAGACGGCCGGGGACAGATACGCAGTATTTT
TRBJ2-7,-,TRBV6-5,-,CASRDRTYEQYF,TGTGCCAGCAGGGACAGAACCTACGAGCAGTACTTC
TRBJ2-3,TRBD2,TRBV7-6,-,CASRPGLAGATWTGTDTQYF,TGTGCCAGCAGACCAGGACTAGCGGGGGCGACTTGGACTGGCACAGATACGCAGTATTTT
TRBJ2-1,-,TRBV5-1,-,CASSYAVRNSYNEQFF,TGCGCCAGCAGCTACGCGGTAAGAAATTCCTACAATGAGCAGTTCTTC
TRBJ1-2,TRBD1,TRBV5-4,-,CASVQGGRGYGYTF,TGTGCCAGCGTACAGGGGGGGAGAGGCTATGGCTACACCTTC
TRBJ1-6,-,TRBV5-6,-,CASSLAARSNSPLHF,TGTGCCAGCAGCTTGGCCGCACGGTCTAATTCACCCCTCCACTTT
TRBJ1-1,-,TRBV7-6,-,CASSLGGVLNTEAFF,TGTGCCAGCAGCTTAGGGGGGGTCCTGAACACTGAAGCTTTCTTT
TRBJ2-2,-,TRBV19,-,CASTGPGYPGELFF,TGTGCCAGTACTGGACCAGGGTATCCCGGGGAGCTGTTTTTT
TRBJ1-4,-,TRBV24-1,-,CATSDDMEKLFF,TGTGCCACCAGTGATGACATGGAAAAACTGTTTTTT
TRBJ2-1,TRBD1,TRBV5-1,-,CASSFGTGSNEQFF,TGCGCCAGCAGCTTCGGGACAGGGAGTAATGAGCAGTTCTTC
TRBJ2-2,TRBD2,TRBV11-2,few,CASRADDLAGQTGELFF,TGTGCCAGCAGGGCCGACGACCTAGCGGGTCAGACCGGGGAGCTGTTTTTT
TRBJ1-2,TRBD1,TRBV28,many,CASWRGTDNYGYTF,TGTGCCAGCTGGCGCGGGACAGACAACTATGGCTACACCTTC
TRBJ1-2,-,TRBV6-5,-,CASSYGAGDGYTF,TGTGCCAGCAGTTACGGAGCCGGGGATGGCTACACCTTC
TRBJ2-5,TRBD2,TRBV5-1,-,CASSLVAGAETQYF,TGCGCCAGCAGCTTGGTTGCGGGAGCGGAGACCCAGTACTTC
TRBJ2-2,-,TRBV6-2/TRBV6-3,-,CASSYGRSNTGELFF,TGTGCCAGCAGTTACGGGCGTTCGAACACCGGGGAGCTGTTTTTT
TRBJ1-2,TRBD1,TRBV5-4,-,CASSSAGGDYGYTF,TGTGCCAGCAGCTCTGCAGGGGGCGACTATGGCTACACCTTC
TRBJ2-7,-,TRBV28,-,CASRVGTASVGEQYF,TGTGCCAGCAGGGTCGGGACAGCTAGCGTAGGCGAGCAGTACTTC
TRBJ1-5,-,TRBV5-5,few,CASSLQGAQPQHF,TGTGCCAGCAGCTTACAGGGCGCCCAGCCCCAGCATTTT
TRBJ2-5,TRBD1,TRBV6-1,-,CASSAMDRQPQETQYF,TGTGCCAGCAGTGCCATGGACAGGCAACCACAAGAGACCCAGTACTTC
TRBJ2-3,-,TRBV7-2,-,CASRLISGGTDTQYF,TGTGCCAGCAGGCTTATCAGCGGTGGCACAGATACGCAGTATTTT
TRBJ2-3,TRBD2,TRBV6-1,once,CASSEGGRGITDTQYF,TGTGCCAGCAGTGAAGGCGGGAGAGGGATCACAGATACGCAGTATTTT
TRBJ2-7,-,TRBV7-2,-,CASSPPRRGVPYEQYF,TGTGCCAGCAGCCCCCCTCGGCGGGGTGTACCCTACGAGCAGTATTTC
TRBJ1-2,TRBD1,TRBV28,-,CASSLPRDSFNYGYTF,TGTGCCAGCAGTCTGCCTCGGGACAGCTTTAACTATGGCTACACCTTC
TRBJ1-1,-,TRBV6-5,-,CASSYAGGVTEAFF,TGTGCCAGCAGTTACGCGGGGGGGGTCACTGAAGCTTTCTTT
TRBJ2-7,-,TRBV27,-,CASRPVPTTYEQYF,TGTGCCAGCAGACCTGTCCCCACTACCTACGAGCAGTACTTC
TRBJ2-7,TRBD1,TRBV19,-,CAPSGTGYEQYF,TGTGCCCCTTCAGGGACAGGGTACGAGCAGTACTTC
TRBJ2-7,TRBD1,TRBV3-1/TRBV3-2,-,CASSPSGQGARLAVF,TGTGCCAGCAGCCCGTCAGGACAGGGGGCCCGTCTCGCGGTCTTC
TRBJ1-2,-,TRBV4-2,-,CASSQDSVSYGYTF,TGTGCCAGCAGCCAAGACTCGGTGTCGTATGGCTACACCTTC
TRBJ1-2,-,TRBV25-1,-,CASSDAGAEYGYTF,TGTGCCAGCAGTGACGCGGGGGCCGAATATGGCTACACCTTC
TRBJ1-1,-,TRBV20-1,once,CGAPRNTEAFF,TGCGGGGCCCCTCGGAACACTGAAGCTTTCTTT
TRBJ2-3,TRBD2,TRBV9,-,CASSVGRREGPDTQYF,TGTGCCAGCAGCGTAGGAAGGCGGGAGGGCCCAGATACGCAGTATTTT
TRBJ2-1,TRBD2,TRBV7-3,-,CASSPSGLAGEQFF,TGTGCCAGCAGCCCTTCGGGACTAGCTGGTGAGCAGTTCTTC
TRBJ1-5,TRBD1,TRBV19,-,CASKWRQGATPQHF,TGTGCCAGTAAATGGAGGCAGGGGGCAACGCCCCAGCATTTT
TRBJ1-1,-,TRBV6-5,few,CASSVTEAFF,TGTGCCAGCAGCGTCACTGAAGCTTTCTTT
TRBJ1-1,TRBD1,TRBV27,-,CASSRARDSKNTEAFF,TGTGCCAGCAGTCGAGCAAGGGACAGCAAGAACACTGAAGCTTTCTTT
TRBJ2-1,TRBD2,TRBV19,-,CASSMSLAADEQFF,TGTGCCAGTAGTATGTCGCTAGCGGCCGATGAGCAGTTCTTC
TRBJ1-1,-,TRBV7-8,-,CASSWRLAGNTEAFF,TGTGCCAGCAGCTGGAGGTTAGCGGGGAACACTGAAGCTTTCTTT
TRBJ2-5,TRBD1,TRBV7-2,-,CASSYWDRPQETQYF,TGTGCCAGCAGCTATTGGGACAGACCCCAAGAGACCCAGTACTTC
TRBJ2-1,-,TRBV4-3,-,CASSQGFVANSYNEQFF,TGCGCCAGCAGCCAAGGGTTTGTAGCGAACTCCTACAATGAGCAGTTCTTC
TRBJ2-5,-,TRBV7-8,-,CASSHRLRETQYF,TGTGCCAGCAGCCACAGACTAAGGGAGACCCAGTACTTC
TRBJ2-7,TRBD2,TRBV6-2/TRBV6-3,-,CASSPQTSGYEQYF,TGTGCCAGCAGTCCCCAGACTAGCGGCTACGAGCAGTACTTC
TRBJ1-5,TRBD1,TRBV29-1,-,CSAGQGMQPQHF,TGCAGCGCCGGACAGGGGATGCAGCCCCAGCATTTT
TRBJ1-2,-,TRBV28,once,CASSTSTLFSGGYTF,TGTGCCAGCAGTACCTCAACCCTTTTTTCGGGGGGCTACACCTTC
TRBJ2-7,TRBD2,TRBV28,-,CASRPLGLAGGSSYEQYF,TGTGCCAGTCGACCCTTGGGACTAGCGGGAGGTAGCTCCTACGAGCAGTACTTC
TRBJ1-1,-,TRBV4-3,-,CASSQSPTGFLIGTEAFF,TGCGCCAGCAGCCAAAGCCCAACAGGGTTTCTGATCGGCACTGAAGCTTTCTTT
TRBJ2-2,-,TRBV2,-,CASSGLLLGGELFF,TGTGCCAGCAGTGGCCTACTTCTTGGCGGGGAGCTGTTTTTT
TRBJ1-2,-,TRBV29-1,-,CSVGQGRYGYTF,TGCAGCGTTGGGCAGGGCCGCTATGGCTACACCTTC